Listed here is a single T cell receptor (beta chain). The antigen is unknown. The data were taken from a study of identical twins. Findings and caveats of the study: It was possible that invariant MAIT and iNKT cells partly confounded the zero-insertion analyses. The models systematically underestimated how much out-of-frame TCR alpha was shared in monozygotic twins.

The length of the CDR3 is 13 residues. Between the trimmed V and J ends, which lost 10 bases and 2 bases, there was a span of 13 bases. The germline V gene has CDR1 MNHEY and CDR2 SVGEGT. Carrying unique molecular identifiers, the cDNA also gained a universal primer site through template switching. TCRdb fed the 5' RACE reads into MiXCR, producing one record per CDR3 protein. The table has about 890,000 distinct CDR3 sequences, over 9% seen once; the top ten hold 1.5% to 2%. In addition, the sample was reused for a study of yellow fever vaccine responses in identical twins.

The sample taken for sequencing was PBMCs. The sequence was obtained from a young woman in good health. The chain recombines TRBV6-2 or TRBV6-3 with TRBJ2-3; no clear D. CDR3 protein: CATRFRHTDTQYF. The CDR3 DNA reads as TGTGCCACCAGATTTAGACACACAGATACGCAGTATTTT.